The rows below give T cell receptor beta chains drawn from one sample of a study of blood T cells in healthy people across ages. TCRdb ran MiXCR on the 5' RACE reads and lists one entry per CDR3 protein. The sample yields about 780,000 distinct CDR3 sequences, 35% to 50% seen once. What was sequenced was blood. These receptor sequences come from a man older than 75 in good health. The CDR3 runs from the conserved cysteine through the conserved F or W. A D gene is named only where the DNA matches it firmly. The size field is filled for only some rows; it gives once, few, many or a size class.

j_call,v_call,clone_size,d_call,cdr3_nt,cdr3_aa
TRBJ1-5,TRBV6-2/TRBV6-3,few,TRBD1,TGTGCCAGCAGCGTAACTCCCGGGACAGGGGGCAATCAGCCCCAGCATTTT,CASSVTPGTGGNQPQHF
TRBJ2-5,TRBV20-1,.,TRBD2,TGCAGTGCTAGCCCTAGCGGGGGCCCGGAGACCCAGTACTTC,CSASPSGGPETQYF
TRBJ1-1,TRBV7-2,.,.,TGTGCCAGCAGCTTAGTTTCCGGGAAGAACACTGAAGCTTTCTTT,CASSLVSGKNTEAFF
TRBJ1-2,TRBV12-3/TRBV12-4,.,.,TGTGCCAGCAGTTTAGATCTGGGGGAGAGCTATGGCTACACCTTC,CASSLDLGESYGYTF
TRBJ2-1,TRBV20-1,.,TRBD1,TGCAGTTTTCCGGGACAGACCTACAATGAGCAGTTCTTC,CSFPGQTYNEQFF
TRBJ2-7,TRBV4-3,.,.,TGCGCCAGCAGCCAAGATACACCCCGACAAGCCTACGAGCAGTACTTC,CASSQDTPRQAYEQYF
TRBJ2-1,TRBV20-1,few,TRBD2,TGCAGTGCTCCTTTAGCGGGAGGGCCCCAGTTCTTC,CSAPLAGGPQFF
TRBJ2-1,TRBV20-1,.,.,TGCAGTGCTAGGGCAGGCCAAGAGACCCAGTTCTTC,CSARAGQETQFF
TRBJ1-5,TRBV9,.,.,TGTGCCAGCAGCACCCACGGACAGTGCACAAACCCCCAGCATTTT,CASSTHGQCTNPQHF
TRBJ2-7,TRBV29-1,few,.,TGCAGCGTCCCCGCAGTAGCGGAGAGCTCCTACGAGCAGTACTTC,CSVPAVAESSYEQYF
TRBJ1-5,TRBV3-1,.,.,TGTGCCAGCAGCCCGACAGATAGCAATCAGCCCCAGCATTTT,CASSPTDSNQPQHF
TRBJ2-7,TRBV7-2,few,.,TGTGCCAGCAGCTCGCCCGTGGGGGAGCAGTACTTC,CASSSPVGEQYF
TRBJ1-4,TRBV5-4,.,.,TGTGCCAGCAGCTTGGTGGGGGGCTCAACTAATGAAAAACTGTTTTTT,CASSLVGGSTNEKLFF
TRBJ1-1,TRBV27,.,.,TGTGCCAGCAGTTTATATTGGGGGTGGGTGAAGAACACTGAAGCTTTCTTT,CASSLYWGWVKNTEAFF
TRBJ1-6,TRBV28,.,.,TGTGCCAGCAGGATCCCAGGAACCCTCTCCCATAATTCACCCCTCCACTTT,CASRIPGTLSHNSPLHF
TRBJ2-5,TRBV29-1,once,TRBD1,TGCAGCGTTGAGGAGGGGACAGGGGGAGAGACCCAGTACTTC,CSVEEGTGGETQYF
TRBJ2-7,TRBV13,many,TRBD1,TGTGCCAGCAGCATCGGACAGGGGGGGCACGAGCAGTACTTC,CASSIGQGGHEQYF
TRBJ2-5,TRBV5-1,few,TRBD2,TGCGCCAGCAGACAGCTGGCGGGAGGTTACCAAGAGACCCAGTACTTC,CASRQLAGGYQETQYF
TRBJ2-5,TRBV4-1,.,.,TGCGCCAGCAGCCAAGATCTCCAGGGCCTCCAAGAGACCCAGTACTTC,CASSQDLQGLQETQYF
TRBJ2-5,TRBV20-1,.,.,TGCAGTGCTCTGGGGGTTAGCGGACAAGAGACCCAGTACTTC,CSALGVSGQETQYF
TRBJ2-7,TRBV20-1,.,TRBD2,TGCAGTGCTAGGCCGGGTAGCGGGACTGGCGAGCAGTACTTC,CSARPGSGTGEQYF
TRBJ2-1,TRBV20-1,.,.,TGCAGTGCTAGAACCCGGGACTACAATGAGCAGTTCTTC,CSARTRDYNEQFF
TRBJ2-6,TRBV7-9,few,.,TGTGCCAGCAGCTTAGCACCGGGCCAAACCTCTGGGGCCAACGTCCTGACTTTC,CASSLAPGQTSGANVLTF
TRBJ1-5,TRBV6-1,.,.,TGTGCCAGCAGATCAACTACAGGGACGTATAGCAATCAGCCCCAGCATTTT,CASRSTTGTYSNQPQHF
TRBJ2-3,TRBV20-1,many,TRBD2,TGCAGTGCTCCCCTCGCGGGAGCGCAGTATTTT,CSAPLAGAQYF
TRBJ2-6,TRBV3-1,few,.,TGTGCCAGCAGCTTCCAATCTGGGGCCAACGTCCTGACTTTC,CASSFQSGANVLTF
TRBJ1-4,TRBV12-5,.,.,TGTGCTAGTGCGCGAGGTAGTAATGAAAAACTGTTTTTT,CASARGSNEKLFF
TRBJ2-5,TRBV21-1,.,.,TGTGCCAGCAGCAAAGAGGAGACCCAGTACTTC,CASSKEETQYF
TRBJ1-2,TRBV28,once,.,TGTGCCAGCAGTTTAGGGCTGCCGGGACCGGGCTATGGCTACACCTTC,CASSLGLPGPGYGYTF
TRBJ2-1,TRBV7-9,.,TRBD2,TGTGCCAGCAGCTACACGACTAGCGACCCTGAGCAGTTCTTC,CASSYTTSDPEQFF
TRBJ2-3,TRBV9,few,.,TGTGCCAGCAGCGTAGGTTCAAGAGGGAGCACAGATACGCAGTATTTT,CASSVGSRGSTDTQYF
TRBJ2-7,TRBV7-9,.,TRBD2,TGTGCCAGCAGCCGAATGATTGAGCGGGAGGGCCGCGTCTCCTACGAGCAGTACTTC,CASSRMIEREGRVSYEQYF
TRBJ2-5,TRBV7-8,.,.,TGTGCCAGCGTCACGGCAGGGACAAAGGAGACCCCGTACTTC,CASVTAGTKETPYF
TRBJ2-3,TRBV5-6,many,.,TGTGCCAGCAGCTTACTTACGGGGCGCACAGATACGCAGTATTTT,CASSLLTGRTDTQYF
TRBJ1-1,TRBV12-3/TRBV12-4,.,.,TGTGCCAGTGGAAGTCGGGCGAACACTGAAGCTTTCTTT,CASGSRANTEAFF
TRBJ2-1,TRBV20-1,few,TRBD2,TGCAGTGCTAGAGAGGATGGGACTACCCCGCAGTTCTTC,CSAREDGTTPQFF
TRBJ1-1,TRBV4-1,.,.,TGCGCCAGCAGCCAAGATCCAGGGTACCCCGCTGAAGCTTTCTTT,CASSQDPGYPAEAFF
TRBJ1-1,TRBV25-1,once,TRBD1,TGTGCCAGCAGTGAACGGGACAGTTCGAACACTGAAGCTTTCTTT,CASSERDSSNTEAFF
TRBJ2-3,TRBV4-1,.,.,TGCGCCAGCAGCCGTGGGGACATCAACACAGATACGCAGTATTTT,CASSRGDINTDTQYF
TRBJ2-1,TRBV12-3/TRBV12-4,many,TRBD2,TGTGCCAGCAGACTACTAGCGGGAGGGCAATACAATGAGCAGTTCTTC,CASRLLAGGQYNEQFF
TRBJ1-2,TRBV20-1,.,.,TGCAGTGCTTTCGACGGACCGGTCGACTATAGCTACACCTTC,CSAFDGPVDYSYTF
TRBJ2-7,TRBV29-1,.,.,TGCAGCGCCGCAGGGTACTCCTACGAGCAGTACTTT,CSAAGYSYEQYF
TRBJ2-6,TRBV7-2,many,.,TGTGCCAGCAGCCGAAACGCAGACTCTGGGGCCAACGTCCTGACTTTC,CASSRNADSGANVLTF
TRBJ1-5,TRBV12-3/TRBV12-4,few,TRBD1,TGTGCCAGCACCAGGGGGGTAAATCAGCCCCAGCATTTT,CASTRGVNQPQHF
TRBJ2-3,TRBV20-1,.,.,TGCAGTGCTAGGGGCGTGAGAAGCACAGATACGCAGTATTTT,CSARGVRSTDTQYF
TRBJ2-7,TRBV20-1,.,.,TGCAGTACTAGAGAACAGGACTACTCCTACGAGCAGTACTTC,CSTREQDYSYEQYF
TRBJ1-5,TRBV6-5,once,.,TGTGCCAGCAGTTACCGGGCCTGGGGCAATCAGCCCCAGCCTTTT,CASSYRAWGNQPQPF
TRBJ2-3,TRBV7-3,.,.,TGTGCCAGCAGCTTAAGGAGCGGTTTCCCCGGAGATACGCAGTATTTT,CASSLRSGFPGDTQYF
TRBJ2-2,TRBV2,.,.,TGTGCCAGCAGCGCCACAACGGGACAATTCACCGGGGAGCTGTTTTTT,CASSATTGQFTGELFF